These 31 T cell receptor beta chains came from one sample sequenced in a study of blood T cell repertoires in COVID-19. Sequencing was performed with immunoSEQ multiplex PCR; in TCRdb, only in-frame clones are kept and a portion is missing. The table records roughly 4,600 clones, more than 70% of them present only once. Sequenced: peripheral blood. The receptors stem from a man aged 65 to 79 with COVID-19, enrolled during active disease.

This clone was seen once. The gene calls are TRBV18 and TRBJ2-6; TRBD2 matches at 7 bases. Germline CDR1 reads KGHSH; CDR2 reads LQKENI. This CDR3 has 14 amino acids. With V trimmed by 1 base and J by 8 bases, 2 bases remained unmatched. The CDR3 loop reads CASSPQGGSNVLTF. CDR3 DNA: TGTGCCAGCTCACCACAGGGAGGGTCCAACGTCCTGACTTTC.

J is TRBJ1-6 and V is TRBV5-4, with D maybe TRBD1 (6 bases). CDR1 is SGHNT and CDR2 is YYREEE in the germline V gene (reference sequence). Trimming took 4 bases from V and 4 from J, leaving 9 bases between them. This CDR3 contains 14 residues. Here the CDR3 reads CASSGDMYNSPLHF. CDR3 sequence (DNA): TGTGCCAGCAGCGGGGACATGTATAATTCACCCCTCCACTTT. Full variable domain (outside the CDR3, taken from reference TRBV5-4 and TRBJ1-6): ETGVTQSPTHLIKTRGQQVTLRCSSQSGHNTVSWYQQALGQGPQFIFQYYREEENGRGNFPPRFSGLQFPNYSSELNVNALELDDSALYLCASSGDMYNSPLHFGNGTRLTVT.

The V gene is TRBV30, the J gene TRBJ1-1; 9 nucleotides agree with TRBD1. Looked up from germline, CDR1 is GTSNPN and CDR2 is SVGIG (reference sequence). This CDR3 is 13 amino acids long. V trimming: 3 bases; J trimming: 1 base; junction bases outside the gene matches: 0. The chain's CDR3 is CAWRGQGNTEAFF. CDR3 nucleotide sequence: TGTGCCTGGAGGGGACAGGGGAACACTGAAGCTTTCTTT.

The chain joins TRBV7-2 to TRBJ1-4; TRBD1 aligns across 7 bases. CDR3 length equals 15 residues. V was clipped by 5 bases and J by 2 bases; unmatched bases: 5. The germline V gene has CDR1 SGHTA and CDR2 FQGNSA. CDR3 sequence: CASSPNRGTNEKLFF. In DNA, the CDR3 is TGTGCCAGCAGCCCTAACAGGGGCACTAATGAAAAACTGTTTTTT. The full variable domain, its missing parts supplied by reference TRBV7-2 and TRBJ1-4, is GAGVSQSPSNKVTEKGKDVELRCDPISGHTALYWYRQSLGQGLEFLIYFQGNSAPDKSGLPSDRFSAERTGGSVSTLTIQRTQQEDSAVYLCASSPNRGTNEKLFFGSGTQLSVL.

The chain recombines TRBV7-2 with TRBJ2-3; D remains ambiguous. The V gene's germline CDR1 is SGHTA and CDR2 FQGNSA. The germline V and J ends were trimmed by 5 bases and 4 bases, with 4 bases remaining between them. This CDR3 has 11 amino acids. CDR3 DNA sequence: TGTGCCAGCAGCCTCCCAGATACGCAGTATTTT. Translating gives CASSLPDTQYF.

The rearrangement uses TRBV20-1 and TRBJ2-7; unclear D gene. V was cut by 3 bases and J by 3 bases, with 15 bases left in between. The CDR3 contains 14 residues. Germline lookup yields CDR1 DFQATT and CDR2 SNEGSKA (reference sequence). The CDR3 region is CSASRGISYYEQYF. In nucleotides, the CDR3 is TGCAGTGCTAGTCGCGGAATTTCCTACTACGAGCAGTACTTC.

The V and J genes are TRBV6-5 and TRBJ1-2; D is unclear. V lost 2 bases to trimming and J lost 5 bases, with 9 bases between them. Germline-derived CDR1 and CDR2 are MNHEY and SVGAGI. This CDR3 comprises 13 residues. CDR3: CASSYREGYGYTF. The CDR3 DNA follows: TGTGCCAGCAGTTACAGGGAGGGTTATGGCTACACCTTC.

The rearrangement uses TRBV5-6 and TRBJ1-5, with 7 positions matching TRBD1. V was clipped by 1 base and J by 1 base; unmatched bases: 5. The CDR3 totals 16 residues. Germline lookup yields CDR1 SGHDT and CDR2 YYEEEE. The CDR3 DNA follows: TGTGCCAGCAGCTTGAACAAGGGGGCCAGCAATCAGCCCCAGCATTTT. This codes for CASSLNKGASNQPQHF.

The CDR3 bases are TGTGCCAGCAGCTTAGCGGGACAGAACTACGAGCAGTACTTC. Translation gives CASSLAGQNYEQYF. V and J are TRBV7-6 and TRBJ2-7; 7 bases line up with TRBD1. The ends lost 0 bases at V and 3 bases at J; junction bases unmatched: 2. This CDR3 has 14 residues. Germline CDR1 reads SGHVS; CDR2 reads FNYEAQ.

This chain joins TRBV2 and TRBJ2-2; TRBD1 agrees at 9 bases. V lost 5 bases, J lost 7 bases, and 8 bases stayed unmatched. The CDR3 sequence is 15 residues long. From germline, CDR1 is SNHLY and CDR2 FYNNEI. The CDR3 DNA follows: TGTGCCAGCAGTCGGGGGGACAGGGCTGGCGGGGAGCTGTTTTTT. It is translated as CASSRGDRAGGELFF. The whole variable domain, filled in from reference TRBV2 and TRBJ2-2, reads EPEVTQTPSHQVTQMGQEVILRCVPISNHLYFYWYRQILGQKVEFLVSFYNNEISEKSEIFDDQFSVERPDGSNFTLKIRSTKLEDSAMYFCASSRGDRAGGELFFGEGSRLTVL.

The V and J genes are TRBV5-1 and TRBJ1-1, with unresolved D. V dropped 2 bases and J dropped 0 bases, with 5 bases sitting between them. Germline V gives CDR1 SGHRS, CDR2 YFSETQ. The CDR3 spans 13 residues. The CDR3 nucleotides read TGCGCCAGCAGCTTTAGTCTGAACACTGAAGCTTTCTTT. Residues: CASSFSLNTEAFF.

A single count supports this clone. This chain links TRBV6-6 with TRBJ2-7, with 8 bases matching TRBD1. Per germline, CDR1 MNHNY and CDR2 SVGAGI (reference sequence). The CDR3 sequence is 18 residues long. V lost 5 bases and J lost 3; bases outside the gene matches: 18. The CDR3 region is CASSPPLNRGNAIYEQYF. In nucleotides, the CDR3 is TGTGCCAGCAGTCCTCCTCTAAACAGGGGGAATGCGATCTACGAGCAGTACTTC.

This clone was detected a few times. The chain has TRBV2 and TRBJ2-3; 10 nucleotides match TRBD1. CDR1 is SNHLY, CDR2 FYNNEI, per germline. V trimming: 6 bases; J trimming: 5 bases; junction bases outside the gene matches: 2. The CDR3 contains 13 residues. The CDR3 nucleotides read TGTGCCAGCAGGGGACAGGGGAGAGATACGCAGTATTTT. Translated: CASRGQGRDTQYF.

This chain links TRBV5-4 with TRBJ1-4, with a weak D call TRBD1 (5 bases). The CDR3 has 17 amino acids. The V gene's germline CDR1 is SGHNT and CDR2 YYREEE (reference sequence). V was clipped by 4 bases and J by 8 bases, with 24 bases between them. In DNA, the CDR3 is TGTGCCAGCAGCCTCGGTCTGCCGGGGGTCGTGGGGGAAAAACTGTTTTTT. Translated: CASSLGLPGVVGEKLFF.

The count of this clone is one. The genes are TRBV7-2 and TRBJ1-1, with D perhaps matching TRBD1 (5 bases). The germline V and J ends were trimmed by 1 base and 1 base, with 13 bases remaining between them. Germline V gene data show CDR1 as SGHTA and CDR2 as FQGNSA. The CDR3 extends over 16 amino acids. The CDR3 is CASSLVRAGTNTEAFF. In DNA, the CDR3 is TGTGCCAGCAGCTTAGTGAGGGCGGGGACGAACACTGAAGCTTTCTTT.

This chain connects TRBV11-2 to TRBJ2-7; 10 bases map to TRBD1. The germline CDR1 and CDR2 sequences are SGHAT and FQNNGV. V was pared by 6 bases and J by 2 bases, with 7 bases of the junction left unmatched. The CDR3 loop spans 15 amino acids. The CDR3 DNA is TGTGCCAGCAGACTCGGGACAGGGGCCCCCTACGAGCAGTACTTC. It yields the protein CASRLGTGAPYEQYF.

By share, this clone counts as large. CDR3 sequence (DNA): TGTGCCAGCAGCCCTCAATTTTCAGGGGGACTAGCGGGCGTTTACGAGCAGTACTTC. Amino acid sequence: CASSPQFSGGLAGVYEQYF. The rearrangement joins TRBV7-9 to TRBJ2-7, with 12 bases aligning to TRBD2. CDR1 and CDR2 (germline): SEHNR, FQNEAQ (reference sequence). The CDR3 covers 19 residues. V lost 5 bases, J lost 4 bases, and 18 bases stayed unmatched.

The chain recombines TRBV7-9 with TRBJ2-7; a weak D match, TRBD2 (6 bases). Germline-derived CDR1 and CDR2 are SEHNR and FQNEAQ (reference sequence). This CDR3 has 13 residues. The V and J ends lost 8 bases and 2 bases respectively, with 13 bases between them. The chain's CDR3 is CASAPEGAYEQYF. For the CDR3, the DNA is TGTGCCAGCGCCCCGGAGGGCGCCTACGAGCAGTACTTC.

The V gene is TRBV27, the J gene TRBJ2-7; 11 nucleotides line up with TRBD2. The germline V gene has CDR1 MNHEY and CDR2 SMNVEV (reference sequence). The CDR3 has 16 residues. Unmatched junction bases numbered 6, after V lost 2 bases and J lost 3 bases. In DNA form, the CDR3 reads TGTGCCAGCAGTTTAACCGGACTAGCGGGCTTCTACGAGCAGTACTTC. It specifies CASSLTGLAGFYEQYF.

This clone was seen just once. The CDR3 spells CASSYLRGNEQYF. The CDR3 nucleotides are TGTGCCAGCAGCTATCTCAGGGGAAACGAGCAGTACTTC. The J gene is TRBJ2-7, the V gene TRBV7-2, with D maybe TRBD1 (6 bases). Deletions cut 4 bases from V and 5 bases from J, with 12 bases between. The CDR3 sequence is 13 residues long. Germline V lookup: CDR1 SGHTA, CDR2 FQGNSA.

This clone showed up just once. The J gene is TRBJ1-4, the V gene TRBV6-1, with 8 bases identical to TRBD1. The CDR3 runs 16 residues. Germline CDR1 is MNHNS and CDR2 is SASEGT. V trimming: 2 bases; J trimming: 5 bases; junction bases outside the gene matches: 7. The CDR3 loop reads CASSERRNRGNEKLFF. CDR3 nucleotide sequence: TGTGCCAGCAGTGAAAGGAGAAACAGGGGGAATGAAAAACTGTTTTTT.

The J gene is TRBJ1-5, the V gene TRBV4-1; no firm D call. Trimming left V 1 base short and J 4 bases short, with 8 bases between. CDR3 length equals 14 residues. CDR1 MGHRA and CDR2 YSYEKL come from the germline V gene. Written as DNA, the CDR3 is TGCGCCAGCAGCCAAGGGGCGGGGAATCAGCCCCAGCATTTT. Protein product: CASSQGAGNQPQHF.

The rearrangement uses TRBV29-1 and TRBJ1-2; 8 bases agree with TRBD1. V lost 3 bases, J lost 8 bases, and 5 bases stayed unmatched. The length of the CDR3 is 12 residues. Germline V gene data show CDR1 as SQVTM and CDR2 as ANQGSEA. CDR3 sequence (DNA): TGCAGCGTTGAGGACAGGGAAGCCGGCTACACCTTC. Protein sequence: CSVEDREAGYTF.

The chain employs TRBV7-9 and TRBJ2-1; 7 positions match TRBD1. Germline trimming cut 5 bases from V and 5 bases from J; bases unmatched to any gene: 3. The CDR3 consists of 13 residues. Germline V lookup: CDR1 SEHNR, CDR2 FQNEAQ (reference sequence). As DNA, the CDR3 is TGTGCCAGCAGCCCCCAGGGGGACAATGAGCAGTTCTTC. Its translation is CASSPQGDNEQFF.

The rearrangement links TRBV10-3 to TRBJ2-2; possible D gene TRBD1, 6 bases. This CDR3 spans 14 amino acids. CDR1 is ENHRY and CDR2 is SYGVKD in the germline V gene. V lost 6 bases to trimming and J lost 1 base, with 9 bases between them. CDR3 protein: CAIRTQGNTGELFF. CDR3 DNA sequence: TGTGCCATCAGGACACAGGGGAACACCGGGGAGCTGTTTTTT.

This chain connects TRBV19 to TRBJ2-3, with D tentatively TRBD2 (6 bases). Germline lookup yields CDR1 LNHDA and CDR2 SQIVND (reference sequence). With 7 bases removed from V and 3 bases from J, the gap between germline ends came to 14 bases. CDR3 length: 14 amino acids. The chain's CDR3 is CASNQAGRTDTQYF. For the CDR3, the DNA is TGTGCCAGTAACCAGGCGGGAAGGACAGATACGCAGTATTTT. Combining the CDR3 with reference TRBV19 and TRBJ2-3 gives the whole variable domain DGGITQSPKYLFRKEGQNVTLSCEQNLNHDAMYWYRQDPGQGLRLIYYSQIVNDFQKGDIAEGYSVSREKKESFPLTVTSAQKNPTAFYLCASNQAGRTDTQYFGPGTRLTVL.

The J gene is TRBJ1-1, the V gene TRBV19; weak D call: TRBD1 (5 bases). V was clipped by 2 bases and J by 3 bases, with 10 bases between them. The CDR3 covers 14 residues. The germline CDR1 and CDR2 sequences are LNHDA and SQIVND (reference sequence). The DNA for the CDR3 is TGTGCCAGTAGTATAATGGCCAGGGACACTGAAGCTTTCTTT. Translating it yields CASSIMARDTEAFF.

The chain carries TRBV11-2 and TRBJ2-7; D is unresolved. Germline values: CDR1 SGHAT, CDR2 FQNNGV. The CDR3 sequence is 14 residues long. V was shortened by 1 base and J by 2 bases, with 9 bases between the two germline ends. The CDR3 region is CASSLGQETYEQYF. DNA of the CDR3: TGTGCCAGCAGCTTAGGGCAGGAAACCTACGAGCAGTACTTC. The entire variable domain, with the rest obtained from reference TRBV11-2 and TRBJ2-7, is as follows: EAGVAQSPRYKIIEKRQSVAFWCNPISGHATLYWYQQILGQGPKLLIQFQNNGVVDDSQLPKDRFSAERLKGVDSTLKIQPAKLEDSAVYLCASSLGQETYEQYFGPGTRLTVT.

The chain links TRBV7-8 to TRBJ1-5, with TRBD1 matching 11 bases. The CDR3 runs 15 residues. CDR1 SGHVS and CDR2 FQNEAQ come from the germline V gene. The V segment lost 6 bases and the J segment 5 bases; nucleotides outside the gene matches: 6. The CDR3 nucleotides are TGTGCCAGCAGTTACCGGGACAGGGGGGATCAGCCCCAGCATTTT. This sequence encodes CASSYRDRGDQPQHF.

The V call is TRBV7-9, the J call TRBJ1-6; the D is unclear. V dropped 6 bases and J dropped 7 bases, with 19 bases sitting between them. This CDR3 region has 16 residues. From germline, CDR1 is SEHNR and CDR2 FQNEAQ (reference sequence). In nucleotides, the CDR3 is TGTGCCAGCAGTTCGCTAGAAGGAGGGATAAATTCACCCCTCCACTTT. It yields the protein CASSSLEGGINSPLHF.

The V call is TRBV6-5, the J call TRBJ2-5, with TRBD2 matching 8 bases. Per the germline V gene, CDR1 is MNHEY and CDR2 is SVGAGI. The V segment lost 4 bases and the J segment 9 bases; nucleotides outside the gene matches: 1. The CDR3 is 11 amino acids. DNA for the CDR3: TGTGCCAGCAGTTCGGGGGGGCCCCAGTACTTC. This codes for CASSSGGPQYF.